These 30 T cell receptor beta chains share one sample of origin, sequenced in a study of blood T cell repertoires in COVID-19 (dated by TCRdb to 2020 to 2021). Preparation of the library involved the immunoSEQ multiplex PCR assay. In its TCRdb copy, this immuneACCESS table keeps in-frame sequences only and misses some clones. Where compared with another copy, unresolved V genes explain less than half of these, and the others have no known cause. Counted in this sample were roughly 440,000 clones; approximately 88% of them appeared once. The ten most abundant clones make up about 12% of the sample. Sequencing was carried out using peripheral blood. These receptors originate from a woman between 45 and 65 years old with COVID-19, enrolled during active disease.

This rearrangement joins TRBV7-3 to TRBJ2-3; the match to TRBD2 covers 7 bases. In germline, CDR1 is SGHTA, CDR2 FQGTGA. This CDR3 is built from 15 residues. With V trimmed by 2 bases and J by 4 bases, 6 bases remained unmatched. The CDR3 bases are TGTGCCAGCAGCTTAGGCGGACTAGTAGCAGATACGCAGTATTTT. Residues: CASSLGGLVADTQYF.

This chain connects TRBV30 to TRBJ2-3; D gene ambiguous. Germline V gene lookup returns CDR1 GTSNPN and CDR2 SVGIG (reference sequence). The CDR3 spans 14 residues. V was trimmed by 5 bases and J by 1 base, leaving 13 bases between them. The CDR3 DNA follows: TGTGCCTGGGCCAATACCCCGGGCACAGATACGCAGTATTTT. As protein: CAWANTPGTDTQYF.

The J gene is TRBJ2-7, the V gene TRBV5-1; TRBD1 might be the D (5 bases). The germline V gene encodes CDR1 SGHRS and CDR2 YFSETQ. The CDR3 is 13 amino acids. With 4 bases removed from V and 5 bases from J, the gap between germline ends came to 13 bases. CDR3 residues: CASSGTTGDEQYF. The CDR3, as DNA: TGCGCCAGCAGCGGTACTACAGGCGACGAGCAGTACTTC. Complete variable domain (other parts from reference TRBV5-1 and TRBJ2-7): KAGVTQTPRYLIKTRGQQVTLSCSPISGHRSVSWYQQTPGQGLQFLFEYFSETQRNKGNFPGRFSGRQFSNSRSEMNVSTLELGDSALYLCASSGTTGDEQYFGPGTRLTVT.

V is TRBV29-1 and J is TRBJ1-5; 9 nucleotides agree with TRBD1. The trim removed 8 bases at V and 1 base at J, leaving 12 bases unmatched. The CDR3 loop spans 16 amino acids. Germline V gene data show CDR1 as SQVTM and CDR2 as ANQGSEA. CDR3 DNA: TGCAGCCTAGGGACAGGGTGGAATTTGAGCAATCAGCCCCAGCATTTT. Amino acids: CSLGTGWNLSNQPQHF.

The chain recombines TRBV19 with TRBJ1-1; 7 nucleotides line up with TRBD1. The CDR3 consists of 14 residues. After removal of 5 bases from V and 1 base from J, the junction contained 4 bases not matched to a gene. Germline V gives CDR1 LNHDA, CDR2 SQIVND (reference sequence). This CDR3 is CASSVGQWNTEAFF. CDR3 nucleotides: TGTGCCAGTAGTGTGGGACAGTGGAACACTGAAGCTTTCTTT. Full variable domain (remainder filled in from reference TRBV19 and TRBJ1-1): DGGITQSPKYLFRKEGQNVTLSCEQNLNHDAMYWYRQDPGQGLRLIYYSQIVNDFQKGDIAEGYSVSREKKESFPLTVTSAQKNPTAFYLCASSVGQWNTEAFFGQGTRLTVV.

The gene calls are TRBV4-1 and TRBJ2-1; 7 nucleotides align to TRBD2. Germline V gene lookup returns CDR1 MGHRA and CDR2 YSYEKL. J gave up 8 bases and V 6 bases, and 10 bases lay outside the gene matches. This CDR3 spans 14 amino acids. The CDR3 sequence: CASRTSARGYEQFF. The CDR3 region has the DNA TGCGCCAGCAGAACTAGCGCCCGGGGTTATGAGCAGTTCTTC.

This clone occurred a few times. The chain couples TRBV5-6 to TRBJ1-2, with D tentatively TRBD1 (6 bases). CDR1 SGHDT and CDR2 YYEEEE come from the germline V gene. V was clipped by 3 bases and J by 2 bases, with 14 bases between them. The CDR3 extends over 15 amino acids. CDR3 in DNA: TGTGCCAGCAGCTCTCCCCGACAGGAAAACTATGGCTACACCTTC. Translating gives CASSSPRQENYGYTF. Full variable domain (outside the CDR3, taken from reference TRBV5-6 and TRBJ1-2): DAGVTQSPTHLIKTRGQQVTLRCSPKSGHDTVSWYQQALGQGPQFIFQYYEEEERQRGNFPDRFSGHQFPNYSSELNVNALLLGDSALYLCASSSPRQENYGYTFGSGTRLTVV.

This clone was seen once. This chain connects TRBV18 to TRBJ2-2; D is ambiguous. V was shortened by 3 bases and J by 4 bases, with 6 bases between the two germline ends. The CDR3 sequence is 13 residues long. Germline V lookup: CDR1 KGHSH, CDR2 LQKENI. The CDR3 reads CASSPYTTGELFF. The CDR3 nucleotides are TGTGCCAGCTCACCTTACACCACCGGGGAGCTGTTTTTT.

There are a few counts of this clone. The chain has TRBV19 and TRBJ1-5, with 9 bases fitting TRBD1. CDR3 length: 17 residues. J gave up 6 bases and V 8 bases, and 17 bases lay outside the gene matches. Germline V gives CDR1 LNHDA, CDR2 SQIVND (reference sequence). The CDR3 sequence: CASLSVWDGQGSQPQHF. The CDR3 DNA follows: TGTGCCAGTCTCTCAGTATGGGACGGACAGGGGAGTCAGCCCCAGCATTTT.

In DNA, the CDR3 is TGTGCCAGCAGTGACAGGGTGTGGGACGAGCAGTACTTC. The encoded protein is CASSDRVWDEQYF. The chain joins TRBV3-1 (or the pseudogene TRBV3-2) to TRBJ2-7, with 7 bases that match TRBD1. Germline V gene data show CDR1 as LGHDT and CDR2 as YNNKEL (reference sequence). Germline trimming cut 6 bases from V and 5 bases from J; bases unmatched to any gene: 7. This CDR3 region has 13 residues.

This chain connects TRBV25-1 to TRBJ2-1, with D maybe TRBD2 (6 bases). V shed 10 bases and J shed 0 bases, with 13 bases lying between them. Looked up from germline, CDR1 is MGHDK and CDR2 is SYGVNS. This CDR3 spans 14 amino acids. The CDR3 DNA follows: TGTGCCACTTCCCTCGGGAGCTCCTACAATGAGCAGTTCTTC. It yields the protein CATSLGSSYNEQFF. The entire variable domain, with the rest obtained from reference TRBV25-1 and TRBJ2-1, is as follows: EADIYQTPRYLVIGTGKKITLECSQTMGHDKMYWYQQDPGMELHLIHYSYGVNSTEKGDLSSESTVSRIRTEHFPLTLESARPSHTSQYLCATSLGSSYNEQFFGPGTRLTVL.

The CDR3 here is CASSPGRGANTEAFF. DNA of the CDR3: TGTGCCAGCAGCCCGGGGCGGGGGGCGAACACTGAAGCTTTCTTT. The J gene is TRBJ1-1, the V gene TRBV3-1 (or the pseudogene TRBV3-2); D is perhaps TRBD1 (6 bases). This CDR3 is 15 amino acids long. V shed 4 bases and J shed 1 base, with 13 bases lying between them. From germline, CDR1 is LGHDT and CDR2 YNNKEL (reference sequence).

V gene TRBV16 combines with J gene TRBJ1-1; D possibly corresponds to TRBD1 (6 bases). Trimming cost V 0 bases and J 4 bases, with 12 bases left between them. The CDR3 consists of 15 residues. The germline gives CDR1 KGHSY, CDR2 FQNENV. Here the CDR3 DNA reads TGTGCCAGCAGCCAATCGGCTCAAGGGGGCACTGAAGCTTTCTTT. It translates to CASSQSAQGGTEAFF.

The V and J genes are TRBV11-3 and TRBJ2-5; 14 bases are a match to TRBD2. Losses at the gene ends were 5 bases for V and 1 base for J; bases not matched to a gene: 3. CDR1 and CDR2 (germline): SGHNT, YENEEA. This CDR3 contains 16 residues. The CDR3 region has the DNA TGTGCCAGCAGCCCCGGACTAGCGGGGGGCCAAGAGACCCAGTACTTC. Protein sequence: CASSPGLAGGQETQYF.

The gene calls are TRBV6-1 and TRBJ1-5; the D is unclear. This CDR3 comprises 15 residues. In germline, CDR1 is MNHNS, CDR2 SASEGT. V dropped 2 bases and J dropped 0 bases, with 8 bases sitting between them. CDR3 sequence (DNA): TGTGCCAGCAGTGAATGGAGGGATAGCAATCAGCCCCAGCATTTT. Translating it yields CASSEWRDSNQPQHF.

The chain combines TRBV29-1 with TRBJ2-2, with TRBD1 matching over 9 bases. Trimming cost V 2 bases and J 7 bases; bases outside gene matches: 5. Germline V CDR1 and CDR2: SQVTM, ANQGSEA. The CDR3 is 14 amino acids. CDR3 DNA sequence: TGCAGCGTTGAACTACAGGGGGCGAGCGGGGAGCTGTTTTTT. It is translated as CSVELQGASGELFF.

This clone was recorded a few times. V usage is TRBV11-2 and J usage is TRBJ1-5; D is unresolved. The germline V gene has CDR1 SGHAT and CDR2 FQNNGV. Trimming took off 5 bases at V and 3 bases at J, with 8 bases between the two ends. The CDR3 spans 13 residues. DNA for the CDR3: TGTGCCAGCAGCCAACAGTCCAATCAGCCCCAGCATTTT. Translating gives CASSQQSNQPQHF. Combining the CDR3 with reference TRBV11-2 and TRBJ1-5 gives the whole variable domain EAGVAQSPRYKIIEKRQSVAFWCNPISGHATLYWYQQILGQGPKLLIQFQNNGVVDDSQLPKDRFSAERLKGVDSTLKIQPAKLEDSAVYLCASSQQSNQPQHFGDGTRLSIL.

The chain recombines TRBV2 with TRBJ1-4, with D maybe TRBD1 (6 bases). The V and J ends lost 7 bases and 3 bases respectively, with 12 bases between them. The CDR3 is made up of 14 amino acids. CDR1 and CDR2 from the germline V gene are SNHLY and FYNNEI. The CDR3 DNA follows: TGTGCCAGCATGAGGACAGACCCTAATGAAAAACTGTTTTTT. Protein product: CASMRTDPNEKLFF.

This rearrangement joins TRBV19 to TRBJ2-1; 7 positions match TRBD1. From germline, CDR1 is LNHDA and CDR2 SQIVND (reference sequence). The CDR3 spans 15 residues. J gave up 6 bases and V 5 bases, and 10 bases lay outside the gene matches. The CDR3 region has the DNA TGTGCCAGTAGTCGAGGGACAGAGGCGGGCAATGAGCAGTTCTTC. Protein sequence: CASSRGTEAGNEQFF.

This clone turned up a few times. V is TRBV9 and J is TRBJ1-1; D not certain. Trimming cost V 0 bases and J 3 bases, with 9 bases left between them. The CDR3 sequence is 14 residues long. The germline V gene encodes CDR1 SGDLS and CDR2 YYNGEE. The chain's CDR3 is CASSVVAQDTEAFF. DNA of the CDR3: TGTGCCAGCAGCGTAGTCGCCCAGGACACTGAAGCTTTCTTT.

In this sample, this clone turned up once. The chain carries TRBV20-1 and TRBJ2-3, with 8 bases identical to TRBD1. V lost 5 bases and J lost 5; bases outside the gene matches: 0. CDR3 size: 11 residues. Germline CDR1 DFQATT, CDR2 SNEGSKA (reference sequence). CDR3 nucleotide sequence: TGCAGTGCTGACAGGGGAGATACGCAGTATTTT. This encodes CSADRGDTQYF.

This clone occurred a few times. The chain couples TRBV28 to TRBJ1-3; the match to TRBD1 covers 7 bases. This CDR3 spans 14 amino acids. Trimming took 3 bases from V and 4 from J; bases not matched to a gene: 3. Germline CDR1 MDHEN, CDR2 SYDVKM. Here the CDR3 DNA reads TGTGCCAGCAGTTTCGAGGGGGCCGGAAACACCATATATTTT. Translating gives CASSFEGAGNTIYF.

The chain recombines TRBV11-3 with TRBJ2-1; D gene uncertain. Germline loops: CDR1 SGHNT, CDR2 YENEEA. This CDR3 has 14 residues. The V gene lost 5 bases and the J gene lost 0 bases, with 8 bases spanning the gap. The CDR3 DNA reads TGTGCCAGCAGCCCGGTGAGCTCCTACAATGAGCAGTTCTTC. Protein product: CASSPVSSYNEQFF.

This clone was seen more than once but under ten times. This sequence joins TRBV4-2 and TRBJ2-7, with 8 nucleotides matching TRBD1. Germline V gene data show CDR1 as LGHNA and CDR2 as YNFKEQ. This CDR3 comprises 16 residues. V trimming: 0 bases; J trimming: 5 bases; junction bases outside the gene matches: 9. The chain's CDR3 is CASSQDPGGPVHEQYF. CDR3 nucleotides: TGTGCCAGCAGCCAAGATCCAGGGGGCCCAGTCCACGAGCAGTACTTC.

The gene calls are TRBV18 and TRBJ1-1, with D unresolved. Germline V gene sequence: CDR1 KGHSH, CDR2 LQKENI. Trimming pared 3 bases from V and 0 bases from J, leaving 20 bases between. The CDR3 contains 18 residues. The CDR3 DNA reads as TGTGCCAGCTCACCTGGAACCGGGGATGATTTAATGAACACTGAAGCTTTCTTT. As protein: CASSPGTGDDLMNTEAFF.

The rearrangement links TRBV15 to TRBJ2-5; D possibly corresponds to TRBD1 (6 bases). CDR1 is LNHNV, CDR2 YYDKDF, per germline (reference sequence). This CDR3 is 16 amino acids long. The V and J ends lost 1 base and 1 base respectively, with 13 bases between them. CDR3 nucleotides: TGTGCCACCAGCAGAGCGGCGGCAGGGGTCCAAGAGACCCAGTACTTC. It encodes CATSRAAAGVQETQYF.

The genes are TRBV5-1 and TRBJ2-1; 8 bases map to TRBD1. CDR1 and CDR2 from the germline V gene are SGHRS and YFSETQ. V trimming: 1 base; J trimming: 7 bases; junction bases outside the gene matches: 7. This CDR3 is built from 15 residues. CDR3 sequence (DNA): TGCGCCAGCAGCTTGAGGACAGGGTCGATAAATGAGCAGTTCTTC. Translating gives CASSLRTGSINEQFF.

V is TRBV28 and J is TRBJ2-7, with TRBD1 matching 8 bases. This CDR3 has 14 amino acids. The ends lost 7 bases at V and 3 bases at J; junction bases unmatched: 8. Germline V gives CDR1 MDHEN, CDR2 SYDVKM. The CDR3 region has the DNA TGTGCCAGCAATGACCAGGGGGCAGGCTACGAGCAGTACTTC. Its protein product is CASNDQGAGYEQYF.

The chain carries TRBV30 and TRBJ1-5; weak D call: TRBD1 (6 bases). V lost 6 bases and J lost 2, with 14 bases in between. Germline assignment: CDR1 GTSNPN and CDR2 SVGIG (reference sequence). This CDR3 spans 14 amino acids. CDR3 sequence: CACMGAGGNQPQHF. The CDR3 nucleotides read TGTGCCTGTATGGGGGCAGGGGGCAATCAGCCCCAGCATTTT.

The chain recombines TRBV3-1 (or the pseudogene TRBV3-2) with TRBJ1-1, with D unresolved. The CDR3 totals 12 residues. V was pared by 1 base and J by 10 bases, with 10 bases between. Germline CDR1 reads LGHDT; CDR2 reads YNNKEL (reference sequence). CDR3 DNA: TGTGCCAGCAGCCAAGCCCCGGGAAGAGCTTTCTTT. Residues: CASSQAPGRAFF.